Here is one TCR beta chain with its context. This specimen belongs to a study of shared clonotypes between healthy human individuals. V lost 0 bases to trimming and J lost 2 bases, with 12 bases between them. This CDR3 is 16 amino acids long. CDR1 is SGHKS, CDR2 YYEKEE, per germline (reference sequence). Authors' data handling: ImmunoSEQ yielded junction-only sequences lacking quality scores, so filtering differed. This table comes from immunoSEQ multiplex PCR, and its TCRdb copy is limited to in-frame clones, with some not included. From that table come the V and J calls and clone size; the DNA was used to work out D and trimming. Of some 1,100,000 clones listed, around 82% were seen once; the top ten hold under 0.6%.

The rearrangement uses TRBV5-5 and TRBJ1-5; D is perhaps TRBD1 (5 bases). Specimen: memory CD4+ T cells from PBMCs. Specified subset: CD45RA-negative fraction. The clonotype was recovered from a man aged 18 to 35 in good health. Some clones in this sample may be carry-over from other donors' samples. CDR3 coding DNA: TGTGCCAGCAGCTTGGATACAGGATCCGGCAATCAGCCCCAGCATTTT. Translated, it gives CASSLDTGSGNQPQHF.